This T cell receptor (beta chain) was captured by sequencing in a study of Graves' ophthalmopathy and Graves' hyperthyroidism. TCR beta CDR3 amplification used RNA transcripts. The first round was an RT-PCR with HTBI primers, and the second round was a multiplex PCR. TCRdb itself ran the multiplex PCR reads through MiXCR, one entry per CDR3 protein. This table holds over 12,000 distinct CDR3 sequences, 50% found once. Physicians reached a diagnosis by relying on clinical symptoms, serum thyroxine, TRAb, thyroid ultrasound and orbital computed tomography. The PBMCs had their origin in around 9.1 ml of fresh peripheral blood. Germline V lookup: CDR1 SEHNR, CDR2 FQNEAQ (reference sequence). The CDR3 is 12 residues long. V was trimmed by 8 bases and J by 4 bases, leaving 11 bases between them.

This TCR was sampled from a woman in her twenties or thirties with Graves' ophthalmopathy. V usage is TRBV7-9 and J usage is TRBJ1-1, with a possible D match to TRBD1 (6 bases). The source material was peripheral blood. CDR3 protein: CASGTGATEAFF. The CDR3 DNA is TGTGCCAGCGGAACGGGGGCCACTGAAGCTTTCTTT. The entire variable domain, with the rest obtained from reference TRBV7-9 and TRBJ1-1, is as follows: DTGVSQNPRHKITKRGQNVTFRCDPISEHNRLYWYRQTLGQGPEFLTYFQNEAQLEKSRLLSDRFSAERPKGSFSTLEIQRTEQGDSAMYLCASGTGATEAFFGQGTRLTVV.